This T cell receptor beta chain was captured by sequencing in a study of T cell responses to AZD1222 COVID-19 vaccine. In regard to this clone: Antigen specificity is unknown.

Per germline, CDR1 SGHTA and CDR2 FQGNSA. This CDR3 region has 16 residues. J gave up 1 base and V 1 base, and 5 bases lay outside the gene matches. The protocol was immunoSEQ multiplex PCR, while the TCRdb copy is restricted to in-frame clones and leaves out a portion. The profile shows under 130,000 clones, 70% to 90% of them singletons. Study conclusions and caveats: It should be noted that donors were predominantly white British and more often female, and clonal diversity was possibly underestimated. Repertoire sampling occurred only after the peak T cell response. Receipt of two AZD1222 doses was followed by a rise in Spike-specific TCR breadth and depth. At baseline, seropositivity was found in only five or six AZD1222 recipients.

The origin of this receptor is an adult in good health. The rearrangement uses TRBV7-2 and TRBJ2-7, with TRBD2 matching over 9 bases. This specimen consisted of peripheral blood, obtained on day 0 of AZD1222 vaccination. CDR3 protein: CASSLVSGLASYEQYF. Here the CDR3 DNA reads TGTGCCAGCAGCTTAGTTTCGGGACTAGCTTCCTACGAGCAGTACTTC.